The T cell receptor (beta chain) under discussion was sequenced for a study of T cells in Graves' hyperthyroidism and ophthalmopathy. RNA transcripts were the template for amplifying TCR beta CDR3 regions. RT-PCR in the first round (using the HTBI primer set) targeted the TCR CDR3. TCRdb independently ran MiXCR on the multiplex PCR reads; one entry per CDR3 protein. Counted here are approximately 560,000 distinct CDR3 sequences, roughly 46% occurring once; the ten biggest clones make up about 8.2%. Concerning this clonotype: The junction departs from germline at one end; a sequencing error may be responsible.

CDR1 is MGHDK, CDR2 SYGVNS, per germline. The CDR3 sequence is 14 residues long. This receptor was obtained from a woman aged 18-35 years with Graves' hyperthyroidism. The sample comprised peripheral blood or thyroid tissue (not recorded which). This chain links TRBV25-1 with TRBJ1-2, with TRBD1 matching 7 bases. The DNA of the CDR3 is TGTGCCGGCAGCCTGACAGGGTCAGGTGAGGGCTACACCTTC. Its translation: CAGSLTGSGEGYTF.